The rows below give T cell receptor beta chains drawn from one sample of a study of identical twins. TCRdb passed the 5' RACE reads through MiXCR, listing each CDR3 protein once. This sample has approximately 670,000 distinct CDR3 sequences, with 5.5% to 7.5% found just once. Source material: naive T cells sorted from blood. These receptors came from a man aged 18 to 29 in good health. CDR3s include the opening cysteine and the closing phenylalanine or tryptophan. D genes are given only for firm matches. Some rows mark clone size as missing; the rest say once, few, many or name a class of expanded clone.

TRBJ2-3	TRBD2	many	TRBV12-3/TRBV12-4	CASSSGTSGRWDTQYF	TGTGCCAGCAGTTCGGGGACTAGCGGGAGGTGGGATACGCAGTATTTT
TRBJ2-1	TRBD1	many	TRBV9	CASSPRQGATYNEQFF	TGTGCCAGCAGCCCGAGACAGGGGGCGACCTACAATGAGCAGTTCTTC
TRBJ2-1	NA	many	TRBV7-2	CASSLVGLENNEQFF	TGTGCCAGCAGCTTAGTGGGACTGGAGAACAATGAGCAGTTCTTC
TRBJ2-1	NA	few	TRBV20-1	CSAREDGSPYNEQFF	TGCAGTGCTAGAGAGGACGGGAGTCCCTACAATGAGCAGTTCTTC
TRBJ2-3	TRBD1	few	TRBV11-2	CASSLGTGIDTQYF	TGTGCCAGCAGCTTAGGGACAGGGATCGATACGCAGTATTTT
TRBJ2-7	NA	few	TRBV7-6	CASSFDVGVGAVEQYF	TGTGCCAGCAGCTTTGATGTGGGGGTAGGGGCGGTCGAGCAGTACTTC
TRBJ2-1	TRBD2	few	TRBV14	CASSLRSGHGYNEQFF	TGTGCCAGCAGCCTCCGTAGCGGGCACGGATACAATGAGCAGTTCTTC
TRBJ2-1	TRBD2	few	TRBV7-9	CASSTLGLAGARNEQFF	TGTGCCAGCAGTACCTTGGGACTAGCGGGAGCGCGGAATGAGCAGTTCTTC
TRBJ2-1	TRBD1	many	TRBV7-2	CASSLLGDRGAYNEQFF	TGTGCCAGCAGCTTATTGGGAGACAGGGGGGCTTACAATGAGCAGTTCTTC
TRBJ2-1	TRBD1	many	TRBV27	CASSLGRGPYNEQFF	TGTGCCAGCAGTTTAGGCAGGGGGCCCTACAATGAGCAGTTCTTC
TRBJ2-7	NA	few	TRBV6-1	CASTKKLEMAYEQYF	TGTGCCAGCACCAAAAAACTAGAAATGGCCTACGAGCAGTACTTC
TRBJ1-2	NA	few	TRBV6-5	CASSSPGDGYTF	TGTGCCAGCAGTTCCCCCGGGGATGGCTACACCTTC
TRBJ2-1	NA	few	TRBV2	CASKLTSSITNEQFF	TGTGCCAGCAAACTAACTAGTTCTATTACCAATGAGCAGTTCTTC
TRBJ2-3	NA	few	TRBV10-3	CAIRPGRLGSTDTQYF	TGTGCCATCAGGCCTGGACGGCTTGGGAGCACAGATACGCAGTATTTT
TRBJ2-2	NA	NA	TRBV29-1	CSVRGRVIGELFF	TGCAGCGTACGGGGCAGGGTAATCGGGGAGCTGTTTTTT
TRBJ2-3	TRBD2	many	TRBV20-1	CSAGDGRGNADTQYF	TGCAGTGCGGGGGATGGGAGGGGAAACGCAGATACGCAGTATTTT
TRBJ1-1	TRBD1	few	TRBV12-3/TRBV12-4	CASSLTGGWGTEAFF	TGTGCCAGCAGTCTAACAGGGGGCTGGGGTACTGAAGCTTTCTTT
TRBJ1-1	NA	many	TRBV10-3	CAISEPLNTEAFF	TGTGCCATCAGTGAGCCCCTGAACACTGAAGCTTTCTTT
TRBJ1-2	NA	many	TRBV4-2	CASSQDGGYTF	TGTGCCAGCAGCCAAGATGGGGGCTACACCTTC
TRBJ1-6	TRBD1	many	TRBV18	CASWTGMNSPLHF	TGTGCCAGCTGGACAGGGATGAATTCACCCCTCCACTTT
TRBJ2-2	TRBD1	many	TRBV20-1	CSAGGQGSNTGELFF	TGCAGTGCTGGGGGACAGGGCTCGAACACCGGGGAGCTGTTTTTT
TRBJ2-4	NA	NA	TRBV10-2	CASSESLGIVDIQYF	TGCGCCAGCAGTGAGTCTCTAGGGATTGTAGACATTCAGTACTTC
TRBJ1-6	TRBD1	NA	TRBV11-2	CASRRDRLENSPLHF	TGTGCCAGCAGAAGGGACAGATTAGAGAATTCACCCCTCCACTTT
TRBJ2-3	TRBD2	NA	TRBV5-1	CASSSEPSSGGGTQYF	TGCGCCAGCAGCTCTGAACCCTCCTCGGGAGGGGGTACGCAGTATTTT
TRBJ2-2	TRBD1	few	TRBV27	CASSSPGQGKLFF	TGTGCCAGCAGTTCACCGGGACAGGGGAAGCTGTTTTTT
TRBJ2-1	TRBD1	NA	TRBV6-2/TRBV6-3	CASSLKTGTGNSLAYNEQFF	TGTGCCAGCAGTCTAAAAACCGGGACAGGGAACAGCTTGGCCTACAATGAGCAGTTCTTC
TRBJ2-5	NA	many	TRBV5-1	CASSLTGEGTQYF	TGCGCCAGCAGCTTGACTGGAGAAGGGACCCAGTACTTC
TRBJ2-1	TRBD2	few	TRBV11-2	CASSPPLREGYNEQFF	TGTGCCAGCAGCCCACCCCTGCGGGAGGGATACAATGAGCAGTTCTTC
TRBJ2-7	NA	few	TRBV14	CASSQAGTGTYEQYF	TGTGCCAGCAGCCAAGCCGGGACCGGGACCTACGAGCAGTACTTC
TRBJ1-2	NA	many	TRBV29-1	CSVEDRRGFYGYTF	TGCAGCGTTGAAGATAGGAGAGGGTTCTATGGCTACACCTTC
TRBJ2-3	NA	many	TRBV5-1	CASSPTGNADTQYF	TGCGCCAGCAGCCCGACCGGGAACGCAGATACGCAGTATTTT
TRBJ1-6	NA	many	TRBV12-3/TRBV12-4	CASSLTVTNNSPLHF	TGTGCCAGCAGTTTAACTGTGACCAATAATTCACCCCTCCACTTT
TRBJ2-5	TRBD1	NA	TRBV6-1	CASRTDRVVETQYF	TGTGCCAGCAGAACGGACAGGGTAGTAGAGACCCAGTACTTC
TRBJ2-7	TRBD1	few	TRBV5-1	CASSEGQGTPYEQYF	TGCGCCAGCAGCGAGGGACAGGGCACCCCCTACGAGCAGTACTTC
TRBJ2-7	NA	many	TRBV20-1	CSATLANSYEQYF	TGCAGTGCTACTCTAGCTAACTCCTACGAGCAGTACTTC
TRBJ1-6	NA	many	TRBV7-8	CASSSGTTNSPLHF	TGTGCCAGCAGCTCCGGGACAACAAATTCACCCCTCCACTTT
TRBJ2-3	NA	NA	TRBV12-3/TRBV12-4	CSSSPGEASTDTQYF	TGTTCCAGCAGTCCCGGTGAAGCTAGCACAGATACGCAGTATTTT
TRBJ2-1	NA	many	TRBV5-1	CASSFSQDNEQFF	TGCGCCAGCAGCTTTTCGCAGGATAATGAGCAGTTCTTC
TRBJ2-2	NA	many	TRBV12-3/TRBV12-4	CASGTTPNTGELFF	TGTGCCAGCGGTACTACGCCAAACACCGGGGAGCTGTTTTTT
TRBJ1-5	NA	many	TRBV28	CASSGDSNQPQHF	TGTGCCAGCAGTGGAGACAGCAATCAGCCCCAGCATTTT
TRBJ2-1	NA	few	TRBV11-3	CASSARRGISYNEQFF	TGTGCCAGCAGCGCGAGGAGGGGGATCTCCTACAATGAGCAGTTCTTC
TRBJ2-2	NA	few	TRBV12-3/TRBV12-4	CASTGTTGKTSNTGELFF	TGTGCCAGCACCGGGACGACAGGAAAGACTTCGAACACCGGGGAGCTGTTTTTT
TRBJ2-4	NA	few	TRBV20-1	CSARGTGRDIQYF	TGCAGTGCTAGAGGGACAGGGAGGGACATTCAGTACTTC
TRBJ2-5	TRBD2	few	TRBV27	CASSLYPSGRETQYF	TGTGCCAGCAGTTTATACCCTAGCGGCCGGGAGACCCAGTACTTC
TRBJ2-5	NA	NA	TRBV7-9	CASSPRRTAAYQETRYF	TGTGCCAGCAGCCCTCGCCGGACAGCAGCGTACCAAGAGACCCGGTACTTC
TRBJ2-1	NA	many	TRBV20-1	CSARVSAINEQFF	TGCAGTGCTCGTGTGAGCGCGATTAATGAGCAGTTCTTC
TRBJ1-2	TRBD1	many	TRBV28	CASRRQGQYGYTF	TGTGCCAGCAGGCGACAGGGACAGTACGGCTACACCTTC
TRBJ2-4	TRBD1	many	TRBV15	CATSSGTGENIQYF	TGTGCCACCAGCAGCGGGACAGGGGAAAACATTCAGTACTTC
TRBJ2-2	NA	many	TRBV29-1	CSVDRGNTGELFF	TGCAGCGTTGACAGGGGGAACACCGGGGAGCTGTTTTTT
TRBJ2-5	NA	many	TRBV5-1	CASSFAGVSSETQYF	TGCGCCAGCAGCTTCGCTGGGGTATCGTCGGAGACCCAGTACTTC
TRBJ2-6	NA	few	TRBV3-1	CASSQEVEDPYGSGANVLTF	TGTGCCAGCAGCCAAGAAGTCGAGGACCCCTACGGGTCTGGGGCCAACGTCCTGACTTTC
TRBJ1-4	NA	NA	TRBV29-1	CSAESPFTASGEKLFF	TGCAGCGCCGAATCCCCTTTTACGGCGAGCGGTGAAAAACTGTTTTTT
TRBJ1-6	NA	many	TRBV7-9	CATGGGRNSPLHF	TGTGCCACCGGCGGCGGGCGAAATTCGCCCCTCCACTTT
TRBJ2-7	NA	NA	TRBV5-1	CASSATDYYEQYF	TGCGCCAGCAGCGCAACGGACTACTACGAGCAGTACTTC
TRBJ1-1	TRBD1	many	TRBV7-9	CASSLSGTVNTEAFF	TGTGCCAGCAGCTTATCCGGGACAGTGAACACTGAAGCTTTCTTT
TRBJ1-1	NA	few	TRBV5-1	CASSLDGGSGGAFF	TGCGCCAGCAGCTTGGATGGGGGTTCCGGGGGAGCTTTCTTT
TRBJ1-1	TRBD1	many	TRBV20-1	CSAEGAGEAFF	TGCAGTGCTGAGGGGGCCGGGGAAGCTTTCTTT
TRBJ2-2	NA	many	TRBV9	CASSVATSRTGELFF	TGTGCCAGCAGCGTAGCTACTAGCAGAACCGGGGAGCTGTTTTTT